Sequencing of this T cell receptor (beta chain) was carried out in a study of T cell responses to AZD1222 COVID-19 vaccine. Trimming removed 0 bases from V and 7 bases from J, with 24 bases in between. Germline-derived CDR1 and CDR2 are LGHDT and YNNKEL (reference sequence). The CDR3 totals 18 residues. A note on this clone: Its antigen is still unknown.

Findings and caveats of the study: Among AZD1222 vaccinees, only 5 to 7 were seropositive at baseline.

TCRdb's copy holds only in-frame clones and misses some; the assay was immunoSEQ multiplex PCR. The table has 150,000 or so clones, about 91% seen once. The source is an adult who received the AZD1222 COVID-19 vaccine. The starting material was peripheral blood, obtained 28 days after the second AZD1222 dose. The chain combines TRBV3-1 (or the pseudogene TRBV3-2) with TRBJ1-2; tentative D call: TRBD1 (6 bases). CDR3 sequence reads: CASSQDNGFRGTHSGYTF. DNA for the CDR3: TGTGCCAGCAGCCAAGATAATGGATTTCGCGGGACACATAGTGGCTACACCTTC.